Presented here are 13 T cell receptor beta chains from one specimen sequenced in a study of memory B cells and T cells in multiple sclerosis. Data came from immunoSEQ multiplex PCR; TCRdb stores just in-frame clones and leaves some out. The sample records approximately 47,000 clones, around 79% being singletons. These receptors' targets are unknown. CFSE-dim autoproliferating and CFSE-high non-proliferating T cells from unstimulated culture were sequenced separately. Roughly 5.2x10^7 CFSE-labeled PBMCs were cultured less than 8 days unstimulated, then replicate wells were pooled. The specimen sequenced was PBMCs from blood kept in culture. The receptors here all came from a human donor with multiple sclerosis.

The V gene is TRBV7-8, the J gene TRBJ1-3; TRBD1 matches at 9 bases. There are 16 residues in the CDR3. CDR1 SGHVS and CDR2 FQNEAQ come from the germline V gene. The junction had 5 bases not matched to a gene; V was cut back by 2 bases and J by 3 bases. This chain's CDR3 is CASSLSRTGVGNTIYF. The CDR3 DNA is TGTGCCAGCAGCTTAAGTAGGACAGGGGTTGGAAACACCATATATTTT.

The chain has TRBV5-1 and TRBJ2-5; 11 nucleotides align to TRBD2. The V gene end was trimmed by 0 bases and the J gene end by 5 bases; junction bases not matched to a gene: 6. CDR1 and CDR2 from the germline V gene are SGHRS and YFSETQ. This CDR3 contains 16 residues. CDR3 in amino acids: CASSLDPLAGGETQYF. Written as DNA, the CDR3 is TGCGCCAGCAGCTTGGACCCTCTAGCGGGGGGCGAGACCCAGTACTTC.

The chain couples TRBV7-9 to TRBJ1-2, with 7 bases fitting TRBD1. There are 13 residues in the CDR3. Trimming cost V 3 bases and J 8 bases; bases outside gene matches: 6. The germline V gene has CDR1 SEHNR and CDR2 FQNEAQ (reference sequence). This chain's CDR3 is CASSFLGTEGYTF. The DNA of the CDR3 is TGTGCCAGCAGCTTTCTGGGGACAGAGGGCTACACCTTC.

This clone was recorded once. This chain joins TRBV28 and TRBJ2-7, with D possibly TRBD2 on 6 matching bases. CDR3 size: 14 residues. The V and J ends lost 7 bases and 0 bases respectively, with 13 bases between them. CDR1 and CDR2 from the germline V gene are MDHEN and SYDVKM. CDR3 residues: CASMNRGSSYEQYF. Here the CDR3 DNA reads TGTGCCAGCATGAATCGGGGGAGCTCCTACGAGCAGTACTTC.

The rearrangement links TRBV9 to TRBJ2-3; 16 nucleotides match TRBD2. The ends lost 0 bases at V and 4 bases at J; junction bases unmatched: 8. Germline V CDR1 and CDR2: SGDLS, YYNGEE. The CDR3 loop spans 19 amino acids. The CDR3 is CASSVVGLAGGLRSDTQYF. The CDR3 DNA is TGTGCCAGCAGCGTAGTGGGACTAGCGGGGGGGCTTCGGTCAGATACGCAGTATTTT.

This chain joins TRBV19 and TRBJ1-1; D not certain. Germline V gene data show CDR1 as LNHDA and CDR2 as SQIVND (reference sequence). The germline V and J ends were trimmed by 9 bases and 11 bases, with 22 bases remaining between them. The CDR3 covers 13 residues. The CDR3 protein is CASTTSIGWSAFF. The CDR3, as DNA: TGTGCCAGCACAACAAGTATCGGGTGGAGCGCTTTCTTT.

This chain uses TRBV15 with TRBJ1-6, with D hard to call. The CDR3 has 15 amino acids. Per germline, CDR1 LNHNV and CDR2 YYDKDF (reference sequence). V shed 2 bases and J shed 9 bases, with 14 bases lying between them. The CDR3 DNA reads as TGTGCCACCAGCAGACGTTCAGGAGATGTTTCACCCCTCCACTTT. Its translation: CATSRRSGDVSPLHF.

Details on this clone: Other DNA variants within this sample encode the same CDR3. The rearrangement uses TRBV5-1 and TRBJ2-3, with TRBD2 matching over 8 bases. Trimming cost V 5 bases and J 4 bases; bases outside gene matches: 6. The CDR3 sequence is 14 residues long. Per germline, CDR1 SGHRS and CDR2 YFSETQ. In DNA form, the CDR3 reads TGCGCCAGCAGTCTCGGGGGGGCGTCAGATACGCAGTATTTT. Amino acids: CASSLGGASDTQYF. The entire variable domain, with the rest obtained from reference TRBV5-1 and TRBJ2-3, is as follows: KAGVTQTPRYLIKTRGQQVTLSCSPISGHRSVSWYQQTPGQGLQFLFEYFSETQRNKGNFPGRFSGRQFSNSRSEMNVSTLELGDSALYLCASSLGGASDTQYFGPGTRLTVL.

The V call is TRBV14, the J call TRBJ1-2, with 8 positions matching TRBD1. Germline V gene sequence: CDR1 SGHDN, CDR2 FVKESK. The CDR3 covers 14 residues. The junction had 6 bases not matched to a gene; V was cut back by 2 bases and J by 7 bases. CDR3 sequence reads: CASSQLNDRGGYTF. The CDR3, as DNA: TGTGCCAGCAGCCAACTGAACGACAGGGGTGGCTACACCTTC.

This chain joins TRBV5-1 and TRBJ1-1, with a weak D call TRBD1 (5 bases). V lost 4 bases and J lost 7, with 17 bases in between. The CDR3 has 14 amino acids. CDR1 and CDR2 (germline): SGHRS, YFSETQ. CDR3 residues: CASSVVGGPGEAFF. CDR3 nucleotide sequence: TGCGCCAGCAGCGTGGTTGGGGGTCCAGGTGAAGCTTTCTTT.

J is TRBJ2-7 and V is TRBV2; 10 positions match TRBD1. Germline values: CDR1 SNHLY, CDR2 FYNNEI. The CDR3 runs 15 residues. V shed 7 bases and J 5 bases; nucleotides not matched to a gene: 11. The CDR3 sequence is CASNLPGQGLNEQYF. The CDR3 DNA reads TGTGCCAGCAATCTGCCGGGACAGGGGTTGAACGAGCAGTACTTC.

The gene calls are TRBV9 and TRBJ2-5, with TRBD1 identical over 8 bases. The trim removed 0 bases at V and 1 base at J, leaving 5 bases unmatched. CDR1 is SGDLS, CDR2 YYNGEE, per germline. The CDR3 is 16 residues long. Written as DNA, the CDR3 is TGTGCCAGCAGCGTAGACTCAGGGGGCCTCCAAGAGACCCAGTACTTC. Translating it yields CASSVDSGGLQETQYF.

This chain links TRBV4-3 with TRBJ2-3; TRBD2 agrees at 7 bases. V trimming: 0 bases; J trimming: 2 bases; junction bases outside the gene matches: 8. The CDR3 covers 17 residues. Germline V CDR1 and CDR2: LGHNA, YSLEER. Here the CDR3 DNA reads TGCGCCAGCAGCCAAGAAGGGCTAGCGGCGTCCACAGATACGCAGTATTTT. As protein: CASSQEGLAASTDTQYF.